One sample yielded the 23 T cell receptor beta chains listed below, sequenced in a study of shared clonotypes between healthy human individuals (dated by TCRdb to 2020 to 2021). The library was produced with the immunoSEQ multiplex PCR assay. This immuneACCESS table, as held by TCRdb, lists in-frame sequences with V and J called but not all clones. Of the missing ones, under half trace to an unresolved V gene in checked studies; the others have no known cause. In all, the sample holds 400,000 to 600,000 clones, and around 79% of those were seen once. The ten largest make up about 12% of the sample. The sample taken for sequencing was PBMCs. The receptors originated from a woman aged 40 to 49 in good health. Some clones in this sample may be carry-over from other donors' samples.

This clone has only a few counts. The CDR3 here is CASSQQGNTEAFF. CDR3 DNA: TGTGCCAGCAGCCAACAGGGAAACACTGAAGCTTTCTTT. V usage is TRBV2 and J usage is TRBJ1-1; D perhaps matches TRBD1 (6 bases). V lost 6 bases to trimming and J lost 2 bases, with 10 bases between them. The CDR3 covers 13 residues. CDR1 SNHLY and CDR2 FYNNEI come from the germline V gene.

A few counts support this clone. This chain joins TRBV28 and TRBJ1-1; TRBD1 might be the D (5 bases). Trimming took 3 bases from V and 4 from J, leaving 9 bases between them. Germline V lookup: CDR1 MDHEN, CDR2 SYDVKM. This CDR3 is built from 13 residues. The CDR3 DNA is TGTGCCAGCAGTTTCCAGGGCGGCACTGAAGCTTTCTTT. This translates into CASSFQGGTEAFF.

This clone was seen once. J is TRBJ2-5 and V is TRBV5-1; TRBD1 aligns across 8 bases. The J call may be mistaken, given a closer DNA end match to TRBJ2-7. This CDR3 region has 14 residues. The V gene's germline CDR1 is SGHRS and CDR2 YFSETQ. The CDR3 sequence: CASSFPGQAYEQYF. CDR3 in DNA: TGCGCCAGCAGCTTTCCGGGACAGGCCTACGAGCAGTACTTC.

The chain joins TRBV28 to TRBJ2-3; TRBD1 agrees at 7 bases. V lost 3 bases and J lost 1; bases outside the gene matches: 7. The germline V gene encodes CDR1 MDHEN and CDR2 SYDVKM. The CDR3 is 16 amino acids. The CDR3 nucleotides read TGTGCCAGCAGTTTTCGTACAGGGGAGCGCACAGATACGCAGTATTTT. This translates into CASSFRTGERTDTQYF.

The V call is TRBV5-1, the J call TRBJ2-5; 7 bases are a match to TRBD2. After removal of 2 bases from V and 1 base from J, the junction contained 8 bases not matched to a gene. The CDR3 totals 16 residues. Germline lookup yields CDR1 SGHRS and CDR2 YFSETQ. The CDR3 sequence: CASSFEGAGSQETQYF. As DNA, the CDR3 is TGCGCCAGCAGCTTTGAGGGAGCGGGATCCCAAGAGACCCAGTACTTC.

The genes are TRBV19 and TRBJ1-2; 7 bases are shared with TRBD1. Germline CDR1 and CDR2: LNHDA and SQIVND (reference sequence). V lost 6 bases and J lost 2; bases outside the gene matches: 6. This CDR3 comprises 14 residues. The CDR3 is CASSQGQANYGYTF. The DNA for the CDR3 is TGTGCCAGTAGCCAAGGACAGGCCAACTATGGCTACACCTTC.

The chain uses TRBV19 and TRBJ1-2; TRBD1 agrees at 7 bases. This CDR3 comprises 15 residues. The V segment lost 7 bases and the J segment 7 bases; nucleotides outside the gene matches: 15. Germline assignment: CDR1 LNHDA and CDR2 SQIVND (reference sequence). The CDR3 region is CASTVDRDRAGGYTF. CDR3 DNA: TGTGCCAGTACCGTCGACAGGGACAGAGCTGGTGGCTACACCTTC.

The chain couples TRBV5-1 to TRBJ2-2; D possibly uses TRBD1 or TRBD2 (5 bases each). The CDR3 runs to 14 residues. CDR1 and CDR2 from the germline V gene are SGHRS and YFSETQ. V was clipped by 4 bases and J by 6 bases, with 13 bases between them. The CDR3 bases are TGCGCCAGCAGCCCGGCGTCGGGGCCCGGGGAGCTGTTTTTT. Translation: CASSPASGPGELFF. Supplemented by reference TRBV5-1 and TRBJ2-2, the full variable domain reads KAGVTQTPRYLIKTRGQQVTLSCSPISGHRSVSWYQQTPGQGLQFLFEYFSETQRNKGNFPGRFSGRQFSNSRSEMNVSTLELGDSALYLCASSPASGPGELFFGEGSRLTVL.

V usage is TRBV7-2 and J usage is TRBJ2-2; tentative D call: TRBD2 (7 bases). There are 14 residues in the CDR3. V was trimmed by 5 bases and J by 10 bases, leaving 17 bases between them. Germline CDR1 is SGHTA and CDR2 is FQGNSA. For the CDR3, the DNA is TGTGCCAGCAGCCCCGAGGGGGGGCGCGAGGAGCTGTTTTTT. Translation gives CASSPEGGREELFF. The full variable domain, its missing parts supplied by reference TRBV7-2 and TRBJ2-2, is GAGVSQSPSNKVTEKGKDVELRCDPISGHTALYWYRQSLGQGLEFLIYFQGNSAPDKSGLPSDRFSAERTGGSVSTLTIQRTQQEDSAVYLCASSPEGGREELFFGEGSRLTVL.

This clone was detected a few times. V and J are TRBV11-3 and TRBJ2-3; 11 nucleotides line up with TRBD2. CDR1 is SGHNT, CDR2 YENEEA, per germline. V was pared by 3 bases and J by 3 bases, with 5 bases of the junction left unmatched. The CDR3 runs to 16 residues. This chain's CDR3 is CASSFGTSGRTDTQYF. CDR3 DNA sequence: TGTGCCAGCAGCTTTGGCACTAGCGGGAGAACAGATACGCAGTATTTT.

A word on this clone: The junction does not match germline at one end; this may be a read error. The chain carries TRBV10-3 and TRBJ1-1, with 9 bases matching TRBD1. Germline CDR1 ENHRY, CDR2 SYGVKD. The CDR3 is 15 amino acids. CDR3 nucleotide sequence: TGTGCCATCAGTGAGTCCGGGACAGGGAACGCTGAAGCTTTCTTT. This gives the protein CAISESGTGNAEAFF.

This chain connects TRBV7-9 to TRBJ2-2; D remains unclear. CDR3 size: 14 residues. Germline-derived CDR1 and CDR2 are SEHNR and FQNEAQ (reference sequence). V lost 2 bases and J 1 base, leaving 5 bases between the germline ends. Written as DNA, the CDR3 is TGTGCCAGCAGCTTACAGGAGAACACCGGGGAGCTGTTTTTT. Translating gives CASSLQENTGELFF.

The chain joins TRBV6-5 to TRBJ2-1; tentatively, D is TRBD2 (5 bases). The CDR3 covers 13 residues. Trimming took 6 bases from V and 4 from J, leaving 10 bases between them. Looked up from germline, CDR1 is MNHEY and CDR2 is SVGAGI. CDR3 DNA: TGTGCCAGCAGCGGGAAGTTTTACAATGAGCAGTTCTTC. The encoded protein is CASSGKFYNEQFF.

This rearrangement joins TRBV30 to TRBJ2-5; TRBD1 matches 7 bases. The length of the CDR3 is 15 residues. CDR1 is GTSNPN, CDR2 SVGIG, per germline (reference sequence). Unmatched junction bases numbered 6, after V lost 0 bases and J lost 2 bases. The CDR3 DNA follows: TGTGCCTGGAGTGTTCTTAGGGGGCTGCAAGAGACCCAGTACTTC. The encoded protein is CAWSVLRGLQETQYF.

This clone was counted only a few times. This sequence joins TRBV7-3 and TRBJ2-1; no firm D call. Germline lookup yields CDR1 SGHTA and CDR2 FQGTGA. Trimming removed 5 bases at V and 4 bases at J, with 15 bases between. The CDR3 extends over 15 amino acids. The CDR3 bases are TGTGCCAGCAGCGATAGTTTTGGCAGTTACAATGAGCAGTTCTTC. It codes for CASSDSFGSYNEQFF.

V usage is TRBV19 and J usage is TRBJ2-5; 12 bases fit TRBD2. J was trimmed by 5 bases and V by 2 bases; bases with no gene match: 3. The CDR3 spans 15 residues. Looked up from germline, CDR1 is LNHDA and CDR2 is SQIVND (reference sequence). The CDR3 sequence is CASSILAGGVETQYF. The CDR3 bases are TGTGCCAGTAGTATACTAGCGGGAGGGGTTGAGACCCAGTACTTC.

The rearrangement joins TRBV18 to TRBJ2-1, with TRBD1 identical over 9 bases. The CDR3 sequence is 21 residues long. The V gene end was trimmed by 3 bases and the J gene end by 6 bases; junction bases not matched to a gene: 24. CDR1 KGHSH and CDR2 LQKENI come from the germline V gene. This CDR3 reads CASSPNPTGQGHFTLSNEQFF. The CDR3 DNA sequence: TGTGCCAGCTCACCCAACCCGACGGGACAGGGTCACTTCACCCTAAGCAATGAGCAGTTCTTC.

The V gene is TRBV28, the J gene TRBJ2-1, with 8 positions matching TRBD2. The germline V gene encodes CDR1 MDHEN and CDR2 SYDVKM. The CDR3 consists of 17 residues. The junction had 7 bases not matched to a gene; V was cut back by 3 bases and J by 0 bases. CDR3 protein: CASSFLERGSSYNEQFF. CDR3 DNA sequence: TGTGCCAGCAGTTTTCTTGAGCGGGGGAGCTCCTACAATGAGCAGTTCTTC.

The V and J genes are TRBV7-8 and TRBJ2-3, with D unclear. The V end lost 5 bases, the J end lost 0 bases, and 6 bases lay between the germline ends. Germline V gene sequence: CDR1 SGHVS, CDR2 FQNEAQ. CDR3 size: 13 residues. The CDR3 sequence is CASSPSSTDTQYF. The CDR3, as DNA: TGTGCCAGCAGCCCATCTAGCACAGATACGCAGTATTTT.

The chain carries TRBV6-5 and TRBJ1-2, with 9 bases identical to TRBD1. J gave up 8 bases and V 7 bases, and 8 bases lay outside the gene matches. Germline loops: CDR1 MNHEY, CDR2 SVGAGI. CDR3 length: 13 amino acids. CDR3 nucleotide sequence: TGTGCCAGCATTTCCACAGGGGGCTACGGCTACACCTTC. Protein: CASISTGGYGYTF.

The V and J genes are TRBV11-2 and TRBJ2-5; TRBD1 or TRBD2 may be the D gene (6 bases each). Germline CDR1 and CDR2: SGHAT and FQNNGV. Trimming shortened V by 7 bases and J by 5 bases, and 11 bases separated the two germline ends. The CDR3 has 12 amino acids. The CDR3: CASTGAGETQYF. The DNA for the CDR3 is TGTGCCAGCACGGGGGCGGGGGAGACCCAGTACTTC.

V and J are TRBV7-6 and TRBJ2-3, with 11 bases aligning to TRBD2. The V segment lost 5 bases and the J segment 4 bases; nucleotides outside the gene matches: 11. The CDR3 length is 17 residues. CDR1 and CDR2 from the germline V gene are SGHVS and FNYEAQ. CDR3 sequence: CASSRPLGLAAPDTQYF. CDR3 bases: TGTGCCAGCAGCCGTCCTTTGGGACTAGCGGCCCCAGATACGCAGTATTTT.

The chain employs TRBV27 and TRBJ2-7, with 9 nucleotides matching TRBD1. V dropped 8 bases and J dropped 3; count of bases not matched to a gene: 14. This CDR3 contains 16 residues. CDR1 and CDR2 from the germline V gene are MNHEY and SMNVEV (reference sequence). The chain's CDR3 is CASLTPPGTGNYEQYF. As DNA, the CDR3 is TGTGCCAGCCTGACCCCCCCCGGGACAGGGAACTACGAGCAGTACTTC.